Given below is one T cell receptor (beta chain) in context. The same CDR3 arises from other DNA sequences in this sample as well. These data are taken from a study of shared clonotypes between healthy human individuals. Profiling relied on immunoSEQ multiplex PCR, and the TCRdb table lists in-frame clones only, not all of them. The sample lists about 1.5 million clones; over 95% were seen once. Per the germline V gene, CDR1 is DFQATT and CDR2 is SNEGSKA (reference sequence). This CDR3 comprises 11 residues. Trimming cost V 3 bases and J 3 bases, with 4 bases left between them. The TCR sequence derives from a man aged 30 to 45 in good health. The V call is TRBV20-1, the J call TRBJ2-3, with unresolved D. Input material: naive CD4+ T cells sorted from blood. The sample's subset: CD45RA+ positively selected. CDR3 protein: CSASKTDTQYF. The CDR3 region has the DNA TGCAGTGCTAGCAAGACAGATACGCAGTATTTT.